Listed below are T cell receptor beta chains from one sample, sequenced in a study of cytomegalovirus exposure and HLA in healthy donors. Clones were read by immunoSEQ multiplex PCR, and TCRdb kept only the in-frame ones, dropping some. The profile shows about 140,000 clones, 84% of them singletons. The sequenced material came from PBMCs. These receptors all come from a woman under 40 in good health and CMV-seronegative. CDR3s include the opening cysteine and the closing phenylalanine or tryptophan. The order of the fields is D gene, J gene, clone size, V gene, CDR3 DNA, CDR3 protein. A D gene is named only where the DNA matches it firmly. Rows may omit the clone size; those that give it use once, few, many or a size class.

>-|TRBJ1-3|-|TRBV5-1
TGCGCCAGCAGCTTGGAGGGGTCAGGCGGAAACACCATATATTTT
CASSLEGSGGNTIYF
>-|TRBJ2-3|-|TRBV28
TGTGCCAGCAGTCCCGGGACTGCTAGCACAGATACGCAGTATTTT
CASSPGTASTDTQYF
>TRBD1|TRBJ2-7|-|TRBV6-6
TGTGCCAGCAGTTACCGACAGGGATGGGACGAGCAGTACTTC
CASSYRQGWDEQYF
>TRBD1|TRBJ1-2|-|TRBV28
TGTGCCATCGCGGACAGGCGCAACTATGGCTACACCTTC
CAIADRRNYGYTF
>-|TRBJ1-3|-|TRBV11-3
TGTGCCAGCAGCCTCGCATACAGGGACACCATATATTTT
CASSLAYRDTIYF
>TRBD1|TRBJ1-2|-|TRBV4-3
TGCGCCAGCAGCCAAGTCCGTCAGGGGGCCTATGGCTACACCTTC
CASSQVRQGAYGYTF
>TRBD1|TRBJ2-2|-|TRBV11-2
TGTGCCAGCAGCGTGGACAGGGGACACTCCAGGGGCGGGGAGCTGTTTTTT
CASSVDRGHSRGGELFF
>TRBD1|TRBJ1-5|-|TRBV19
TGTGCCAGCGCCGGGACAGGGGGTAATCAGCCCCAGCATTTT
CASAGTGGNQPQHF
>-|TRBJ2-7|-|TRBV18
TGTGCCAGCTCACTAAGACCAACCGGCGGGATCTACGAGCAGTACTTC
CASSLRPTGGIYEQYF
>TRBD2|TRBJ2-2|-|TRBV5-1
TGCGCCAGCAGCTTGGAGGAGCCGGGGCGGGGGGGCCGTCGTAACACCGGGGAGCTGTTTTTT
CASSLEEPGRGGRRNTGELFF
>-|TRBJ1-1|-|TRBV6-5
TGTGCCAGCAGGAGGGCAGGCACTGAAGCTTTCTTT
CASRRAGTEAFF
>TRBD1|TRBJ1-2|-|TRBV7-2
TGTGCCAGCAGCTTCAGTGGGAGAGGGACAGGCGTGTCGGGCTACACCTTC
CASSFSGRGTGVSGYTF
>-|TRBJ2-5|-|TRBV12-5
TGTGCTAGTGGTCTCAGCGGGCACCAAGAGACCCAGTACTTC
CASGLSGHQETQYF
>-|TRBJ1-1|few|TRBV4-1
TGCGCCAGCAGCCACAGGTTAAACACTGAAGCTTTCTTT
CASSHRLNTEAFF
>-|TRBJ2-1|-|TRBV27
TGTGCCAGCAGTTTACAGGGGATCGATGAGCAGTTCTTC
CASSLQGIDEQFF
>-|TRBJ2-3|once|TRBV28
TGTGCCAGTTCCAGGGGGGCTATCACAGATACGCAGTATTTT
CASSRGAITDTQYF
>-|TRBJ1-4|-|TRBV7-8
TGTGCCAGCAGCCGGCACAGGGCAGGGTGGCCAACTAATGAAAAACTGTTTTTT
CASSRHRAGWPTNEKLFF
>TRBD1|TRBJ2-2|-|TRBV28
TGTGCCAGCAGGTACCGCGACAGGGGGTCAGGTGGCGGGGAGCTGTTTTTT
CASRYRDRGSGGGELFF
>TRBD1|TRBJ2-5|once|TRBV30
TGTGCCTGGAGTCATCACGACAGGGAGTACCAAGAGACCCAGTACTTC
CAWSHHDREYQETQYF
>TRBD2|TRBJ2-3|-|TRBV2
TGTGCCGACAGACTGGGACTAGCGGGGGATACGCAGTATTTT
CADRLGLAGDTQYF